The 8 T cell receptor beta chains presented below share a single source sample, sequenced in a study of blood T cell repertoires in COVID-19. TCRdb's copy holds only in-frame clones and misses some; the assay was immunoSEQ multiplex PCR. The top ten hold about 17% of the sample, which has around 130,000 clones, approximately 83% seen once. Sequencing was carried out using peripheral blood. The receptor source for this set is a woman between 45 and 60 years old who had recovered from COVID-19.

The chain combines TRBV14 with TRBJ2-6; D remains ambiguous. The CDR3 totals 18 residues. Trimming removed 0 bases at V and 0 bases at J, with 12 bases between. Germline V gene data show CDR1 as SGHDN and CDR2 as FVKESK. For the CDR3, the DNA is TGTGCCAGCAGCCAAGAAATAATTACCGGCTCTGGGGCCAACGTCCTGACTTTC. This codes for CASSQEIITGSGANVLTF.

A few counts support this clone. The V gene is TRBV6-6, the J gene TRBJ2-1; the D is unclear. V was trimmed by 7 bases and J by 8 bases, leaving 18 bases between them. CDR1 and CDR2 from the germline V gene are MNHNY and SVGAGI (reference sequence). This CDR3 is 14 amino acids long. The CDR3 is CASKAAESLHEQFF. CDR3 nucleotide sequence: TGTGCCAGCAAGGCGGCAGAGTCCCTTCATGAGCAGTTCTTC.

The chain has TRBV7-2 and TRBJ2-5; possibly TRBD2 for D (6 bases). This CDR3 is 15 amino acids long. Germline loops: CDR1 SGHTA, CDR2 FQGNSA. V lost 1 base, J lost 5 bases, and 14 bases lay in between. The CDR3, as DNA: TGTGCCAGCAGCTTAGTCACCGGGAGTGTCGAGACCCAGTACTTC. Amino acid sequence: CASSLVTGSVETQYF.

The chain has TRBV11-2 and TRBJ1-4; 11 nucleotides align to TRBD1. The J segment lost 1 base and the V segment lost 6 bases, leaving 4 bases of the junction unmatched. Germline loops: CDR1 SGHAT, CDR2 FQNNGV. CDR3 size: 16 residues. The CDR3, as DNA: TGTGCCAGCAGTCCCGGGACAGGGGGAACTAATGAAAAACTGTTTTTT. Amino acids: CASSPGTGGTNEKLFF.

The chain carries TRBV18 and TRBJ2-7; 10 bases align to TRBD1. Germline CDR1 KGHSH, CDR2 LQKENI. The CDR3 sequence is 15 residues long. Unmatched junction bases numbered 2, after V lost 0 bases and J lost 3 bases. The CDR3 loop reads CASSPPGQGVYEQYF. The CDR3 DNA is TGTGCCAGCTCACCACCAGGACAGGGGGTCTACGAGCAGTACTTC.

The chain is built from TRBV5-1 and TRBJ1-1; TRBD1 matches 7 bases. This CDR3 has 17 residues. Germline lookup yields CDR1 SGHRS and CDR2 YFSETQ. J was trimmed by 1 base and V by 4 bases; bases with no gene match: 13. CDR3 nucleotide sequence: TGCGCCAGCAGCCATTTACCGAGACAGGGCGGGAACACTGAAGCTTTCTTT. Protein: CASSHLPRQGGNTEAFF. Combining the CDR3 with reference TRBV5-1 and TRBJ1-1 gives the whole variable domain KAGVTQTPRYLIKTRGQQVTLSCSPISGHRSVSWYQQTPGQGLQFLFEYFSETQRNKGNFPGRFSGRQFSNSRSEMNVSTLELGDSALYLCASSHLPRQGGNTEAFFGQGTRLTVV.

This chain links TRBV9 with TRBJ2-5, with D possibly being TRBD2 (7 bases). Between the trimmed V and J ends, which lost 4 bases and 3 bases, there was a span of 16 bases. The germline CDR1 and CDR2 sequences are SGDLS and YYNGEE. The CDR3 runs to 15 residues. This CDR3 reads CASSPRRGAEETQYF. CDR3 DNA sequence: TGTGCCAGCAGCCCTCGCCGGGGGGCCGAAGAGACCCAGTACTTC.

The chain carries TRBV2 and TRBJ2-2; TRBD1 agrees at 9 bases. In germline, CDR1 is SNHLY, CDR2 FYNNEI. The V gene end was trimmed by 7 bases and the J gene end by 8 bases; junction bases not matched to a gene: 5. CDR3 length: 13 amino acids. The chain's CDR3 is CASTGQGLGELFF. Here the CDR3 DNA reads TGTGCCAGCACTGGACAGGGGCTGGGGGAGCTGTTTTTT. The full variable domain, in which reference TRBV2 and TRBJ2-2 provide the parts outside the CDR3, is EPEVTQTPSHQVTQMGQEVILRCVPISNHLYFYWYRQILGQKVEFLVSFYNNEISEKSEIFDDQFSVERPDGSNFTLKIRSTKLEDSAMYFCASTGQGLGELFFGEGSRLTVL.